This TCR beta chain originates from a study of blood T cell repertoires in COVID-19 (dated by TCRdb to about 2020). Regarding the complete study: The collaborator samples originated in the United States, Italy and Spain and spanned the acute and convalescent phases of COVID-19. Deeply sampled blood TCRbeta repertoires from subjects exposed to, actively infected with, or recovered from COVID-19 were included in the dataset. The samples were drawn from the first 160 participants of the ongoing ImmuneRACE study and from 1,200 or so subjects provided by 6 global collaborators. The material from the prospective study consisted of cDNA or gDNA derived from T cells, B-cell-depleted T cells, or PBMCs. Where available, HLA class I and class II types were taken from metadata supplied by the sample provider and were not determined by assay-based typing. A freely available public database, intended as a resource for researchers studying the immune response to SARS-CoV-2, is where the repertoires were released. The sample metadata nearly always contained a de-identified subject ID, COVID-19 status, age in years and sex.

Worth noting for this clone: Its specific antigen is unknown. One base away there is no much larger clone; base qualities are not given.

CDR1 is given as LNHNV and CDR2 as YYDKDF, both from the germline V gene (reference sequence). Unmatched junction bases come to 11, with V trimmed by 0 bases and J by 5 bases. The CDR3 has 18 amino acids, counting the end cysteine and phenylalanine. Only the CDR3 portion is preserved as DNA: 54 bases, with reading frame beginning at the first base. In Seattle, one collaborating source enrolled patients while the infection was active and tracked those patients longitudinally over the course of disease. Whole blood was collected in K2EDTA tubes by collaborating institutions according to the institutions' own protocols. For TCRbeta analysis, collaborator samples were shipped as frozen whole blood, as isolated PBMCs, or as DNA extracted from either sample type. Study-wide findings and limitations: Clinical and demographic metadata were provided uncurated, with the amount varying by source and participant.

The immunoSEQ Assay, a bias-controlled multiplex PCR, was used to amplify TCRbeta CDR3 regions from genomic DNA. On the authors' methods: Within the assay, amplification of reference gene primers was used to estimate how many nucleated cells each sample contained. To quantify the absolute abundance of each unique TCRbeta CDR3 rearrangement, sequence reads were collapsed and filtered. Productive Simpson clonality was computed per sample as the square root of Simpson's diversity index over productive rearrangements. TCRdb took over this immuneACCESS table, retaining in-frame rearrangements with V and J assigned. Such tables are incomplete; in checked studies, under half of the missing clones stem from an unresolved V gene, and the remainder is unexplained. D and trimming come from the DNA, and the V and J calls and clone size come from that table. In all, the sample holds 45,000 to 50,000 clones, and 70% to 90% of those were seen once. The biggest ten clones account for approximately 32% of the sample.

Sequenced material: peripheral blood. This receptor was identified in an elderly woman with COVID-19, enrolled during active disease. The V gene is TRBV15 and the J gene is TRBJ2-5; TRBD2 matches 11 bases in the middle. The nucleotide sequence is given as TGTGCCACCAGCAGAGACCGACTAGCGGGGTACGGGGGGGAGACCCAGTACTTC. It translates to CATSRDRLAGYGGETQYF.